Below, 3 T cell receptor beta chains from the same sample are listed, as sequenced in a study of sequential checkpoint blockade in melanoma. Method: immunoSEQ multiplex PCR; TCRdb's copy keeps in-frame clones and lacks some. The sample includes about 3,000 clones, 15% to 20% of them seen just once. Documented treatment: randomized to nivolumab then ipilimumab (arm A) or the reverse (arm B). The source was tumor tissue (inferred from file names), collected from a patient given nivolumab and ipilimumab in sequence. Receptor source: a human donor with melanoma.

By its share, this clone is medium-sized. V usage is TRBV11-3 and J usage is TRBJ2-2; D possibly corresponds to TRBD1 (5 bases). V shed 1 base and J shed 4 bases, with 13 bases lying between them. Germline CDR1 and CDR2: SGHNT and YENEEA. The CDR3 is 16 residues long. CDR3 DNA: TGTGCCAGCAGCTTAGGGGTTACAGGAATCACCGGGGAGCTGTTTTTT. Protein product: CASSLGVTGITGELFF. The full variable domain, with the rest looked up from reference TRBV11-3 and TRBJ2-2, is EAGVVQSPRYKIIEKKQPVAFWCNPISGHNTLYWYLQNLGQGPELLIRYENEEAVDDSQLPKDRFSAERLKGVDSTLKIQPAELGDSAVYLCASSLGVTGITGELFFGEGSRLTVL.

Many counts were recorded for this clone. This rearrangement joins TRBV7-1 to TRBJ2-1; D gene ambiguous. TRBV7-1 is sorted into the ORF group, with uncertain function. V was clipped by 4 bases and J by 9 bases, with 13 bases between them. CDR3 size: 13 residues. The CDR3 region has the DNA TGTGCCAGCAGCTTAGGATCTTCCCCTGAGCAGTTCTTC. Translated, it gives CASSLGSSPEQFF.

This clone was observed at least ten times. The chain joins TRBV11-3 to TRBJ1-2; D gene ambiguous. CDR3 length: 14 residues. The V gene's germline CDR1 is SGHNT and CDR2 YENEEA. Trimming pared 5 bases from V and 1 base from J, leaving 11 bases between. In DNA form, the CDR3 reads TGTGCCAGCAGCAACGGACTGGGTAACTATGGCTACACCTTC. It codes for CASSNGLGNYGYTF.